This T cell receptor beta chain comes out of a study of T cell repertoires in cytomegalovirus infection (dated by TCRdb to the late 2010s). At the level of the whole study: Donor HLA type was relevant to the analysis, because carriage of CMV infection together with the matching HLA type was indicated by public TCR beta signatures. Paper-wide results and their limitations: The ex vivo response was dominated by HLA-C-restricted CMV-specific TCR beta clonotypes, which also provided the single most frequent clonotype in two of eight donors. In both this cohort and an independent approximately 370-donor cohort, the cumulative frequency of public TCR beta family members distinguished carriers of CMV infection plus the relevant HLA type.

CDR1 is given as MGHRA and CDR2 as YSYEKL, both from the germline V gene. The CDR3 spans 15 residues, from the cysteine through the phenylalanine. CDR3 DNA only is kept here, 45 bases in frame from base 1. The junction shows trimming of 1 base on V and 8 bases on J, and the gene matches do not reach 7 bases of it. This clonotype was seen repeatedly, ten times or more. Its target antigen remains unknown. Within one base of it there is no much larger clone, and no base qualities were kept. TCRdb records Illumina HiSeq 1500 as the sequencer. TCRdb took the public reads, trimmed them with fastp at Q25, ran MiXCR for clone calling and kept in-frame beta chains. Entries that share a CDR3 protein sequence are merged under the most common genes and DNA. The sample table lists about 130,000 distinct CDR3 sequences, 8.8% of them with a count of one. 9.5% to 13% of the sample comes from the top ten.

Sequences were obtained from PBMCs. The V gene is TRBV4-1 and the J gene is TRBJ2-1, with TRBD2 matching 8 junction bases. The receptor comes from a human donor in good health (CMV status not recorded). Some clones in this sample may be carry-over from other donors' samples. Here is the DNA: TGCGCCAGCAGCCAAGTCTCCGGGAGGGTCCATGAGCAGTTCTTC. Translated, this gives CASSQVSGRVHEQFF.